This entry lists 6 T cell receptor beta chains sequenced from one sample in a study of Graves' ophthalmopathy and Graves' hyperthyroidism. Amplified material comprised TCR beta CDR3 regions derived from RNA transcripts. After a first-round RT-PCR with HTBI primers, a second-round multiplex PCR was run. Via MiXCR, TCRdb re-called the multiplex PCR reads, giving one row per CDR3 protein. The sample carries about 200,000 distinct CDR3 sequences, roughly 27% recorded once. Sequenced input: peripheral blood. These receptors all come from a man aged 50 to 60 with Graves' ophthalmopathy.

This clonotype appeared many times. The J gene is TRBJ2-5, the V gene TRBV5-5, with unresolved D. The germline V gene has CDR1 SGHKS and CDR2 YYEKEE (reference sequence). This CDR3 is 14 amino acids long. V dropped 0 bases and J dropped 2 bases, with 8 bases sitting between them. CDR3 region: CASSLVQVQETQYF. CDR3 nucleotide sequence: TGTGCCAGCAGCTTGGTTCAGGTACAAGAGACCCAGTACTTC.

This clonotype showed up many times. J is TRBJ1-1 and V is TRBV6-1; D is undetermined. The germline V gene has CDR1 MNHNS and CDR2 SASEGT. There are 15 residues in the CDR3. V was clipped by 2 bases and J by 7 bases, with 17 bases between them. The CDR3 DNA reads as TGTGCCAGCAGTGAAATGGCAGCTGTGTCGTTTGAAGCTTTCTTT. The encoded protein is CASSEMAAVSFEAFF.

The chain links TRBV19 to TRBJ1-1; D is unresolved. CDR3 size: 13 residues. V was trimmed by 7 bases and J by 1 base, leaving 10 bases between them. Germline V gene lookup returns CDR1 LNHDA and CDR2 SQIVND (reference sequence). CDR3 nucleotides: TGTGCCAGTAATCAGGCACGGAACACTGAAGCTTTCTTT. It encodes CASNQARNTEAFF. Full variable domain (rest looked up from reference TRBV19 and TRBJ1-1): DGGITQSPKYLFRKEGQNVTLSCEQNLNHDAMYWYRQDPGQGLRLIYYSQIVNDFQKGDIAEGYSVSREKKESFPLTVTSAQKNPTAFYLCASNQARNTEAFFGQGTRLTVV.

This clonotype was detected ten times or more. The chain has TRBV28 and TRBJ2-7, with 7 bases fitting TRBD1. CDR3 size: 15 residues. Germline assignment: CDR1 MDHEN and CDR2 SYDVKM. The trim removed 5 bases at V and 1 base at J, leaving 8 bases unmatched. CDR3 nucleotides: TGTGCCAGCAGTCCCTACAGGGGTTCATCCTACGAGCAGTACTTC. It yields the protein CASSPYRGSSYEQYF. Together with reference TRBV28 and TRBJ2-7, the CDR3 gives the full variable domain: DVKVTQSSRYLVKRTGEKVFLECVQDMDHENMFWYRQDPGLGLRLIYFSYDVKMKEKGDIPEGYSVSREKKERFSLILESASTNQTSMYLCASSPYRGSSYEQYFGPGTRLTVT.

This clonotype came up many times. The chain links TRBV7-9 to TRBJ1-2, with D hard to call. CDR1 and CDR2 (germline): SEHNR, FQNEAQ (reference sequence). Trimming removed 6 bases from V and 3 bases from J, with 8 bases in between. The CDR3 spans 12 residues. The CDR3 protein is CASRRSHYGYTF. Written as DNA, the CDR3 is TGTGCCAGCAGACGTAGCCACTATGGCTACACCTTC.

This clonotype has ten or more counts. The J gene is TRBJ2-7, the V gene TRBV12-3 or TRBV12-4, with 14 bases matching TRBD2. This CDR3 has 16 amino acids. The ends lost 5 bases at V and 4 bases at J; junction bases unmatched: 7. Here the CDR3 reads CASSRGTSGSIYEQYF. The CDR3 coding sequence is TGTGCCAGCAGTAGAGGGACTAGCGGGAGTATATACGAGCAGTACTTC.